This TCR beta chain was sequenced in a study of cytomegalovirus exposure and HLA in healthy donors. Germline V gene lookup returns CDR1 SQVTM and CDR2 ANQGSEA. The CDR3 loop spans 17 amino acids. V lost 7 bases, J lost 2 bases, and 10 bases stayed unmatched. Use of 60 Vbeta and 13 Jbeta primers characterized the PCR. The data were produced by immunoSEQ multiplex PCR, yet TCRdb's version contains in-frame clones alone and is incomplete. The sample yields about 120,000 clones, over 9.5% seen once. The clonotype was recovered from a woman aged 18-30 years in good health and CMV-seropositive. The J gene is TRBJ2-1, the V gene TRBV29-1, with 14 bases matching TRBD2. The specimen sequenced was PBMCs. The CDR3 loop is CSGIGLAGGGTYNEQFF. CDR3 sequence (DNA): TGCAGCGGTATTGGACTAGCGGGAGGTGGGACCTACAATGAGCAGTTCTTC.